These T cell receptor beta chains were read from a single sample in a study of T cells after yellow fever vaccination. TCRdb ran MiXCR on the 5' RACE reads and lists one entry per CDR3 protein. The sample has 400,000 or so distinct CDR3 sequences; more than 5.5% are singletons. Material: PBMCs, obtained 5 days after the yellow fever booster vaccination. These receptors all come from a man aged 25-40 years who received the YFV17D yellow fever vaccine. CDR3s include the opening cysteine and the closing phenylalanine or tryptophan. The order of the fields is J gene, clone size, D gene, V gene, CDR3 protein, CDR3 DNA. A D gene is named only where the DNA matches it firmly. Expanded clones are given a class, and other clones once, few, many or no size at all.

TRBJ1-5 few . TRBV7-2 CASSSSDGHGTQHF TGTGCCAGCAGCTCCTCGGACGGGCATGGGACCCAGCATTTT
TRBJ2-5 . . TRBV20-1 CSARRDWGFNQETQYF TGCAGTGCTAGAAGGGATTGGGGGTTCAACCAAGAGACCCAGTACTTC
TRBJ2-1 . . TRBV19 CASSWSVDNEQFF TGTGCCAGTAGTTGGTCGGTCGACAATGAGCAGTTCTTC
TRBJ2-7 many TRBD2 TRBV6-2/TRBV6-3 CASRPLAGGPYEQYF TGTGCCAGCAGACCACTAGCGGGAGGGCCTTACGAGCAGTACTTC
TRBJ2-7 . . TRBV5-6 CASRGGMKGEQYF TGTGCCAGCAGGGGCGGCATGAAGGGCGAGCAGTACTTC
TRBJ2-3 few . TRBV20-1 CSAKVTRVMTDTQYF TGCAGTGCTAAGGTCACTAGAGTCATGACAGATACGCAGTATTTT
TRBJ2-3 . . TRBV20-1 CSASSRGGLDTQYF TGCAGTGCGTCCTCCAGGGGAGGTCTGGATACGCAGTATTTT
TRBJ2-7 few . TRBV6-1 CASSGSKTGHEQYF TGTGCCAGCAGTGGATCGAAAACAGGGCACGAGCAGTACTTC
TRBJ2-7 few TRBD2 TRBV12-3/TRBV12-4 CASSLGAGVSSYEQYF TGTGCCAGCAGTCTAGGGGCGGGGGTGAGCTCCTACGAGCAGTACTTC
TRBJ2-1 few TRBD2 TRBV20-1 CSASGLANNEQFF TGCAGTGCTAGCGGACTAGCGAACAATGAGCAGTTCTTC
TRBJ1-1 many . TRBV7-2 CASSLLGANTEAFF TGTGCCAGCAGCTTATTAGGAGCGAACACTGAAGCTTTCTTT
TRBJ2-3 few . TRBV20-1 CSARPGWDTQYF TGCAGTGCTAGACCCGGGTGGGATACGCAGTATTTT
TRBJ2-5 many TRBD2 TRBV29-1 CSAVGLGKETQYF TGCAGCGCAGTGGGACTAGGAAAAGAGACCCAGTACTTC
TRBJ2-1 few TRBD2 TRBV29-1 CSIAGGGVNEQFF TGCAGCATAGCGGGAGGTGGGGTCAATGAGCAGTTCTTC
TRBJ2-5 few . TRBV5-1 CASSLVGPGAQETQYF TGCGCCAGCAGCTTGGTGGGGCCCGGGGCCCAAGAGACCCAGTACTTC
TRBJ2-1 many . TRBV4-3 CASSQENRRQNEQFF TGCGCCAGCAGCCAAGAGAACCGGAGACAGAATGAGCAGTTCTTC
TRBJ1-1 few . TRBV3-1 CASRGLGTEAFF TGTGCCAGCAGAGGCTTGGGCACTGAAGCTTTCTTT
TRBJ1-1 few . TRBV20-1 CSAPIPNTEAFF TGCAGTGCCCCAATCCCTAACACTGAAGCTTTCTTT
TRBJ2-2 many TRBD2 TRBV5-1 CASSAKTSGRALGDTGELFF TGCGCCAGCAGCGCGAAGACTAGCGGGAGGGCCTTAGGAGACACCGGGGAGCTGTTTTTT
TRBJ2-3 many . TRBV18 CASSPATDTQYF TGTGCCAGCAGCCCCGCAACAGATACGCAGTATTTT
TRBJ2-1 once TRBD1 TRBV11-3 CASSPNRGGADEQFF TGTGCCAGCAGCCCGAACAGGGGCGGTGCGGATGAGCAGTTCTTC
TRBJ2-3 many . TRBV6-1 CASRAASTDTQYF TGTGCCAGCAGGGCAGCTAGCACAGATACGCAGTATTTT
TRBJ1-5 . . TRBV5-1 CASSLLGPGQPQHF TGCGCCAGCAGCTTGCTGGGGCCGGGTCAGCCCCAGCATTTT
TRBJ2-1 many TRBD2 TRBV4-2 CASSQAASGSHEQFF TGTGCCAGCAGCCAAGCGGCTAGCGGGAGCCATGAGCAGTTCTTC
TRBJ2-1 few . TRBV7-9 CASSLQGQEQFF TGTGCCAGCAGCTTACAGGGCCAAGAGCAGTTCTTC
TRBJ2-1 many TRBD2 TRBV5-1 CASSLPLTSGRADEQFF TGCGCCAGCAGCTTACCTTTAACTAGCGGGAGGGCCGATGAGCAGTTCTTC
TRBJ2-1 . . TRBV29-1 CSVGGQGGEGSYNEQFF TGCAGCGTTGGTGGGCAGGGGGGTGAGGGCTCCTACAATGAGCAGTTCTTC
TRBJ2-7 few . TRBV25-1 CASSELAGNRYF TGTGCCAGCAGTGAATTGGCAGGGAATCGGTACTTC
TRBJ2-1 many . TRBV5-1 CASSLGVAPYNEQFF TGCGCCAGCAGCTTGGGGGTAGCGCCTTACAATGAGCAGTTCTTC
TRBJ1-1 few . TRBV10-3 CAIRGGAASTEAFF TGTGCCATCAGAGGGGGGGCGGCTAGCACTGAAGCTTTCTTT
TRBJ2-1 many TRBD2 TRBV7-3 CASSLAARGRAFDNEQFF TGTGCCAGCAGCCTCGCCGCCCGCGGGAGGGCTTTCGACAATGAGCAGTTCTTC
TRBJ2-1 . TRBD2 TRBV20-1 CCASGRALAHYNEQFF TGCTGTGCTAGCGGGAGGGCCCTGGCCCATTACAATGAGCAGTTCTTC
TRBJ2-7 many . TRBV4-3 CASSQEGKGGEQYF TGCGCCAGCAGCCAAGAAGGAAAGGGGGGCGAGCAGTACTTC
TRBJ2-3 . . TRBV5-1 CASSLDGSTDTQYF TGCGCCAGCAGCTTGGACGGATCCACAGATACGCAGTATTTT
TRBJ2-1 few TRBD2 TRBV11-2 CASSQTSGRTRGPYNEQFF TGTGCCAGCAGCCAGACTAGCGGGAGGACCCGGGGCCCCTACAATGAGCAGTTCTTC
TRBJ1-5 . . TRBV12-3/TRBV12-4 CASSPGRKNQPQHF TGTGCCAGCAGTCCCGGGAGAAAAAATCAGCCCCAGCATTTT
TRBJ1-5 few . TRBV20-1 CSAREGSNQPQHF TGCAGTGCTAGAGAGGGGAGCAATCAGCCCCAGCATTTT
TRBJ1-4 . . TRBV7-8 CASSPHRRLNEKLFF TGTGCCAGCAGCCCCCACAGGAGACTTAATGAAAAACTGTTTTTT
TRBJ1-6 . TRBD1 TRBV12-3/TRBV12-4 CASSQQGRDTPLHF TGTGCCAGCAGTCAACAGGGGCGGGATACACCCCTCCACTTT
TRBJ2-4 many . TRBV7-9 CASSLGEAKNIQYF TGTGCCAGCAGCTTAGGAGAAGCCAAAAACATTCAGTACTTC
TRBJ2-7 few TRBD2 TRBV7-9 CASSSWASGAYEQYF TGTGCCAGCAGCTCCTGGGCTAGCGGGGCCTACGAGCAGTACTTC
TRBJ2-1 few TRBD1 TRBV4-3 CASSRNPGQSSYNEQFF TGCGCCAGCAGCCGCAATCCGGGACAGAGCTCCTACAATGAGCAGTTCTTC
TRBJ2-1 few . TRBV7-9 CAGTGQINEQFF TGTGCCGGGACCGGGCAGATCAATGAGCAGTTCTTC
TRBJ1-1 . . TRBV19 CASSIIGMTGAFF TGTGCCAGTAGTATAATTGGAATGACTGGAGCTTTCTTT
TRBJ2-5 . . TRBV7-7 CASSLAMQETQYF TGTGCTAGCAGCTTAGCGATGCAAGAGACCCAGTACTTC
TRBJ1-1 many . TRBV29-1 CSVVQNTEAFF TGCAGCGTTGTCCAGAACACTGAAGCTTTCTTT
TRBJ2-3 few . TRBV5-4 CASSLRTLSTDTQYF TGTGCCAGCAGCTTGAGGACACTTAGCACAGATACGCAGTATTTT
TRBJ2-3 few TRBD2 TRBV15 CATTQRAGLASTDTQYF TGTGCCACCACACAGCGTGCGGGACTAGCCAGCACAGATACGCAGTATTTT
TRBJ1-5 few TRBD1 TRBV20-1 CSALSGTANQPQHF TGCAGTGCGTTGTCCGGGACAGCCAATCAGCCCCAGCATTTT
TRBJ2-3 . . TRBV3-1 CASSQAVGAADTQYF TGTGCCAGCAGCCAAGCCGTCGGGGCAGCCGATACGCAGTATTTT
TRBJ2-5 many . TRBV4-3 CASSQDFRQETQYF TGCGCCAGCAGCCAAGATTTTAGACAAGAGACCCAGTACTTC
TRBJ2-1 many TRBD2 TRBV29-1 CSETGRLAGEGYNEQFF TGCAGCGAAACGGGGCGACTAGCGGGAGAGGGTTACAATGAGCAGTTCTTC
TRBJ2-1 few . TRBV12-3/TRBV12-4 CASSRDPQGYNEQFF TGTGCCAGCAGCCGAGACCCGCAGGGTTACAATGAGCAGTTCTTC
TRBJ2-1 . TRBD2 TRBV4-3 CASSQGIAGETNEQFF TGCGCCAGCAGCCAAGGGATAGCGGGAGAAACCAATGAGCAGTTCTTC